This T cell receptor (beta chain) was retrieved from a study of T cell responses to AZD1222 COVID-19 vaccine. Findings and caveats of the study: Spike-wide vaccine-associated CD4 TCRs dominated at 160-218 and 743-854. Only 5 or 6 individuals given AZD1222 were seropositive at baseline. The sample set comprised mostly white British donors with more females, and clonal diversity was possibly underestimated. Reportedly, nearly half the spike-specific TCRs target unmutated variant regions.

Clones were read by immunoSEQ multiplex PCR, and TCRdb kept only the in-frame ones, dropping some. The sample includes over 85,000 clones, 88% of them seen just once. V was trimmed by 1 base and J by 0 bases, leaving 16 bases between them. Germline lookup yields CDR1 GTSNPN and CDR2 SVGIG (reference sequence). The length of the CDR3 is 17 residues. This clone came up once. Its antigen remains unknown. Sequencing was performed on peripheral blood, taken on day 0 of AZD1222 vaccination. The chain is built from TRBV30 and TRBJ1-5; D might be TRBD1 (5 bases). The clonotype comes from an adult in good health. The CDR3 bases are TGTGCCTGGAGTGGAAAAAGAGCAGGGTATAGCAATCAGCCCCAGCATTTT. Its protein is CAWSGKRAGYSNQPQHF.